These 18 T cell receptor beta chains were all obtained from the same sample, sequenced in a study of monozygotic twins with inflammatory bowel disease (dated 2019 in TCRdb). The library was generated by 5' RACE. Sequenced on an Illumina HiSeq 2500. One entry per CDR3 protein sequence results from the TCRdb reprocessing of the reads, with DNA left out. The table held for this sample gives 200,000 to 250,000 distinct CDR3 sequences. Roughly 7.7% of the sample lies in the top ten. The material sequenced was blood. The source of these receptors is a human donor with ulcerative colitis or Crohn's disease, or a healthy co-twin of an affected twin (not recorded which).

The V call is TRBV20-1, the J call TRBJ2-7. CDR1 and CDR2 from the germline V gene are DFQATT and SNEGSKA (reference sequence). There are 14 residues in the CDR3. CDR3 in amino acids: CSAPFPSSSYEQYF.

The gene calls are TRBV5-1 and TRBJ2-6. CDR1 is SGHRS and CDR2 is YFSETQ in the germline V gene. CDR3 length: 16 residues. The CDR3 reads CASSLGRGTGANVLTF.

The genes are TRBV7-9 and TRBJ1-1. CDR3 length: 17 amino acids. Germline values: CDR1 SEHNR, CDR2 FQNEAQ (reference sequence). The CDR3 sequence: CASSFNPTFISNTEAFF.

The genes are TRBV12-3 or TRBV12-4 and TRBJ2-3; the TCRdb D gene call, TRBD2, has no DNA to confirm it. The CDR3 sequence is 16 residues long. The CDR3 is CASRALAGASTDTQYF.

The rearrangement links TRBV6-1 to TRBJ2-6; TCRdb reports TRBD1, a call that lacks DNA to check it against. CDR1 and CDR2 (germline): MNHNS, SASEGT. The CDR3 sequence is 18 residues long. CDR3 protein: CASSGGTVFFSGANVLTF.

The V call is TRBV7-9, the J call TRBJ2-1; absent DNA, TCRdb's TRBD2 call cannot be checked. Germline lookup yields CDR1 SEHNR and CDR2 FQNEAQ (reference sequence). The CDR3 is 15 residues long. The CDR3 here is CASRQGASGYNEQFF. The full variable domain, its missing parts supplied by reference TRBV7-9 and TRBJ2-1, is DTGVSQNPRHKITKRGQNVTFRCDPISEHNRLYWYRQTLGQGPEFLTYFQNEAQLEKSRLLSDRFSAERPKGSFSTLEIQRTEQGDSAMYLCASRQGASGYNEQFFGPGTRLTVL.

The gene calls are TRBV4-1 and TRBJ1-2; the TRBD1 assignment by TCRdb is unverifiable without DNA. Looked up from germline, CDR1 is MGHRA and CDR2 is YSYEKL. CDR3 size: 17 residues. CDR3: CASSQAPPGQGADGYTF.

The rearrangement uses TRBV7-2 and TRBJ2-1; TCRdb's D call, TRBD1, is unchecked because there is no DNA. Per the germline V gene, CDR1 is SGHTA and CDR2 is FQGNSA. The CDR3 is 14 residues long. CDR3 region: CASSLRTANNEQFF.

This sequence joins TRBV20-1 and TRBJ1-2; the D gene TCRdb calls, TRBD1, cannot be checked with no DNA. This CDR3 contains 16 residues. Germline assignment: CDR1 DFQATT and CDR2 SNEGSKA (reference sequence). CDR3 sequence: CSARDPGQGNNYGYTF.

The CDR3 sequence is CASTDRGNYGYTF. This chain uses TRBV2 with TRBJ1-2; as DNA is missing, the TRBD1 call by TCRdb cannot be tested. CDR1 and CDR2 (germline): SNHLY, FYNNEI. The CDR3 sequence is 13 residues long.

This sequence joins TRBV27 and TRBJ1-1. This CDR3 is 14 amino acids long. Germline CDR1 and CDR2: MNHEY and SMNVEV (reference sequence). CDR3 region: CASSLGLGSTEAFF.

V is TRBV4-3 and J is TRBJ2-3. The CDR3 spans 14 residues. Germline V gene lookup returns CDR1 LGHNA and CDR2 YSLEER. CDR3 protein: CASSQDRVGDTQYF.

The chain employs TRBV10-3 and TRBJ2-2. The CDR3 is made up of 14 amino acids. Per germline, CDR1 ENHRY and CDR2 SYGVKD. The CDR3 loop reads CAISGSSNTGELFF.

This chain links TRBV7-9 with TRBJ1-2; TCRdb designates TRBD1, a call that cannot be tested without DNA. The CDR3 has 16 amino acids. Germline V gene data show CDR1 as SEHNR and CDR2 as FQNEAQ (reference sequence). The CDR3 reads CASSLQPPGTGVGYTF.

The chain links TRBV7-9 to TRBJ1-2; lacking DNA, the TRBD1 call made by TCRdb goes unchecked. This CDR3 spans 16 amino acids. Germline loops: CDR1 SEHNR, CDR2 FQNEAQ (reference sequence). The CDR3: CASSRVRGQGDYGYTF.

This CDR3 is CASSLAGSLSVAYEQYF. The V and J genes are TRBV11-1 and TRBJ2-7. This CDR3 is 17 amino acids long. CDR1 and CDR2 (germline): SGHAT, FQDESV (reference sequence).

The chain has TRBV5-1 and TRBJ2-2; TCRdb's D call of TRBD1 is untestable without DNA. Germline V gene sequence: CDR1 SGHRS, CDR2 YFSETQ. CDR3 length: 15 residues. CDR3 sequence: CASSVTGPNTGELFF. Full variable domain (remainder filled in from reference TRBV5-1 and TRBJ2-2): KAGVTQTPRYLIKTRGQQVTLSCSPISGHRSVSWYQQTPGQGLQFLFEYFSETQRNKGNFPGRFSGRQFSNSRSEMNVSTLELGDSALYLCASSVTGPNTGELFFGEGSRLTVL.

This sequence joins TRBV20-1 and TRBJ2-1; TCRdb designates TRBD2, a call that cannot be tested without DNA. In germline, CDR1 is DFQATT, CDR2 SNEGSKA (reference sequence). The CDR3 is 13 residues long. CDR3 protein: CSAGSGTPFEQFF.